These 5 T cell receptor beta chains originate from one sample sequenced in a study of long-term antiretroviral therapy in people with HIV. Running of the v3.0 immunoSEQ assay took place at survey level. Only in-frame clones appear in the TCRdb table, and some are missing; sequencing was by immunoSEQ multiplex PCR. Here the sample spans roughly 17,000 clones, around four fifths being singletons. The material was unsorted PBMCs, obtained 0.3 years after starting antiretroviral therapy. The receptors originated from a man aged 18 to 35 with HIV.

This chain joins TRBV4-1 and TRBJ1-1; D unresolved. The CDR3 is 15 residues long. Germline-derived CDR1 and CDR2 are MGHRA and YSYEKL. Deletions cut 0 bases from V and 4 bases from J, with 12 bases between. The CDR3 region is CASSQDFGGVTEAFF. CDR3 DNA: TGCGCCAGCAGCCAAGATTTCGGTGGGGTCACTGAAGCTTTCTTT.

This clone has just a few counts. The J gene is TRBJ1-1, the V gene TRBV7-9; 11 bases fit TRBD1. Germline CDR1 is SEHNR and CDR2 is FQNEAQ (reference sequence). This CDR3 comprises 15 residues. The J segment lost 4 bases and the V segment lost 1 base, leaving 2 bases of the junction unmatched. The CDR3 loop is CASSLVGTGGTEAFF. CDR3 DNA: TGTGCCAGCAGCTTAGTGGGGACAGGGGGCACTGAAGCTTTCTTT. Variable domain in full (rest from reference TRBV7-9 and TRBJ1-1): DTGVSQNPRHKITKRGQNVTFRCDPISEHNRLYWYRQTLGQGPEFLTYFQNEAQLEKSRLLSDRFSAERPKGSFSTLEIQRTEQGDSAMYLCASSLVGTGGTEAFFGQGTRLTVV.

J is TRBJ2-3 and V is TRBV11-3, with D tentatively TRBD1 (6 bases). This CDR3 contains 15 residues. Germline CDR1 and CDR2: SGHNT and YENEEA. Trimming removed 6 bases at V and 2 bases at J, with 15 bases between. The CDR3 DNA reads TGTGCCAGCAGTTCAGCCGGGACACTCACAGATACGCAGTATTTT. Translation: CASSSAGTLTDTQYF.

This clone was seen just once. V gene TRBV7-2 combines with J gene TRBJ1-5; the D is unclear. Per germline, CDR1 SGHTA and CDR2 FQGNSA. This CDR3 is 14 amino acids long. V was pared by 8 bases and J by 0 bases, with 11 bases between. CDR3 DNA: TGTGCCAGCTCCCTCTACACTAGCAATCAGCCCCAGCATTTT. Amino acids: CASSLYTSNQPQHF. The complete variable domain, with remaining parts taken from reference TRBV7-2 and TRBJ1-5, reads GAGVSQSPSNKVTEKGKDVELRCDPISGHTALYWYRQSLGQGLEFLIYFQGNSAPDKSGLPSDRFSAERTGGSVSTLTIQRTQQEDSAVYLCASSLYTSNQPQHFGDGTRLSIL.

The rearrangement joins TRBV4-1 to TRBJ2-5; 13 bases are a match to TRBD2. The J call may be wrong; the DNA end is better matched by TRBJ2-7. The CDR3 is 16 amino acids. Germline V CDR1 and CDR2: MGHRA, YSYEKL. CDR3 loop: CASSQTGLAGDREQYF. CDR3 sequence (DNA): TGCGCCAGCAGCCAAACCGGACTAGCGGGGGATCGCGAGCAGTACTTC.